This is a list of T cell receptor beta chains from one sample in a study of blood T cell repertoires in COVID-19. The protocol was immunoSEQ multiplex PCR, while the TCRdb copy is restricted to in-frame clones and leaves out a portion. Among more than 140,000 clones listed, roughly 84% were seen once. Sequencing used peripheral blood. Source of these receptors: a woman in her sixties or seventies with acute or convalescent COVID-19. Both conserved end residues are part of each CDR3. The order of the fields is clone size, V gene, J gene, D gene, CDR3 DNA, CDR3 protein. D genes are given only for firm matches. Size values are once, few and many counts, or a class for expanded clones, and some rows have none.

clone size: -; V gene: TRBV5-1; J gene: TRBJ1-1; D gene: -; CDR3 DNA: TGCGCCAGCAGCTTGATAGCCGGGGACACTGAAGCTTTCTTT; CDR3 protein: CASSLIAGDTEAFF
clone size: once; V gene: TRBV5-1; J gene: TRBJ2-7; D gene: TRBD2; CDR3 DNA: TGCGCCAGCAGCTGGGAAACGGGGGGCTACGAGCAGTACTTC; CDR3 protein: CASSWETGGYEQYF
clone size: -; V gene: TRBV28; J gene: TRBJ1-1; D gene: -; CDR3 DNA: TGTGCCAGCAGGATGACAGGGAACACTGAAGCTTTCTTT; CDR3 protein: CASRMTGNTEAFF
clone size: once; V gene: TRBV19; J gene: TRBJ1-2; D gene: TRBD1; CDR3 DNA: TGTGCCAGTAGTGGACCTCGGAACAGGGGGCGCGGGTTATATGGCTACACCTTC; CDR3 protein: CASSGPRNRGRGLYGYTF
clone size: -; V gene: TRBV4-3; J gene: TRBJ1-1; D gene: TRBD1; CDR3 DNA: TGCGCCAGCAGCCTCGGACAGGGGGCAAGGACTGAAGCTTTCTTT; CDR3 protein: CASSLGQGARTEAFF
clone size: -; V gene: TRBV7-9; J gene: TRBJ2-1; D gene: TRBD2; CDR3 DNA: TGTGCCAGCATCGGGCTGGCGGGGGGGCCGGTTGCTACAGGGGAGCAGTTCTTC; CDR3 protein: CASIGLAGGPVATGEQFF
clone size: -; V gene: TRBV5-1; J gene: TRBJ2-1; D gene: -; CDR3 DNA: TGCGCCAGCAGCTTGAAAGTGAGCCCCAATGAGCAGTTCTTC; CDR3 protein: CASSLKVSPNEQFF
clone size: -; V gene: TRBV4-3; J gene: TRBJ2-7; D gene: TRBD1; CDR3 DNA: TGCGCCAGCAGCGGAAGCCTCACAGGGGGCTACGAGCAGTACTTC; CDR3 protein: CASSGSLTGGYEQYF
clone size: -; V gene: TRBV29-1; J gene: TRBJ2-2; D gene: -; CDR3 DNA: TGCAGCGCTAGCCGGGACAAGAACACCGGGGAGCTGTTTTTT; CDR3 protein: CSASRDKNTGELFF
clone size: -; V gene: TRBV6-5; J gene: TRBJ1-5; D gene: TRBD1; CDR3 DNA: TGTGCCACCCAACAGGGGGCTAGTCAGCCCCAGCATTTT; CDR3 protein: CATQQGASQPQHF
clone size: -; V gene: TRBV5-6; J gene: TRBJ2-3; D gene: -; CDR3 DNA: TGTGCCAGCGCTCGGTGGTCCGGGGATACGCAGTATTTT; CDR3 protein: CASARWSGDTQYF
clone size: -; V gene: TRBV4-1; J gene: TRBJ1-1; D gene: TRBD1; CDR3 DNA: TGCGCCAGCAGCCAAGAGAGGGGACAGGAGAACACTGAAGCTTTCTTT; CDR3 protein: CASSQERGQENTEAFF
clone size: few; V gene: TRBV7-9; J gene: TRBJ2-2; D gene: -; CDR3 DNA: TGTGCCAGCAGCTTAGATCTGAACACCGGGGAGCTGTTTTTT; CDR3 protein: CASSLDLNTGELFF
clone size: -; V gene: TRBV19; J gene: TRBJ1-1; D gene: TRBD1; CDR3 DNA: TGTGCCAGTAGTAGGGACAGGGTTGGTACTGAAGCTTTCTTT; CDR3 protein: CASSRDRVGTEAFF